The sequence of this T cell receptor (beta chain) was determined in a study of radiation and T cells in renal cell carcinoma. Study-wide results and caveats: Baseline intratumoral clonotype presence is unknown without pretreatment biopsies. From baseline, blood top tumor clonotypes peaked at 2 weeks post-radiation.

This clone was recorded only once. Its antigen is unknown. Generated by immunoSEQ multiplex PCR, the TCRdb table keeps only in-frame clones and is missing some. The sample contains 90,000 to 100,000 clones, around 83% of which appear only once. Germline trimming cut 3 bases from V and 5 bases from J; bases unmatched to any gene: 7. This CDR3 contains 13 residues. CDR1 is SQVTM, CDR2 ANQGSEA, per germline. Sample time point: blood 4 weeks post-SBRT, at nephrectomy. Treatment reported: 15 Gy SBRT to primary tumor, nephrectomy 4 weeks later. After SBRT, blood was collected at 2 and 4 weeks, plus baseline. This chain uses TRBV29-1 with TRBJ2-7; TRBD2 aligns across 7 bases. This clonotype was obtained from a man in his 60s with renal cell carcinoma. The sequenced sample was blood, obtained from a patient whose treatment included radiotherapy and nephrectomy. The CDR3, as DNA: TGCAGCGTTGAGGCAGGGAGGGGAGACGAGCAGTACTTC. Translating it yields CSVEAGRGDEQYF.